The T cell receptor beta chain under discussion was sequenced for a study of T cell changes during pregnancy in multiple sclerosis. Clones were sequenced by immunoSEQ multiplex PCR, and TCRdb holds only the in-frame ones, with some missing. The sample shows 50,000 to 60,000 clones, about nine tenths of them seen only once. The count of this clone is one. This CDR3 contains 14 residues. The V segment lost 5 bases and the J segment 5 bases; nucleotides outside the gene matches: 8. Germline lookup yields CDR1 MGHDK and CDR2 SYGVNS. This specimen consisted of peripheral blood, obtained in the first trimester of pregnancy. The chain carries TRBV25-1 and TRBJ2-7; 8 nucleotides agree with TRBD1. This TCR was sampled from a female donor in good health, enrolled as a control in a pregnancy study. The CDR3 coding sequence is TGTGCCAGCAGTCCCCCGGGACAGGTGGACGAGCAGTACTTC. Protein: CASSPPGQVDEQYF.